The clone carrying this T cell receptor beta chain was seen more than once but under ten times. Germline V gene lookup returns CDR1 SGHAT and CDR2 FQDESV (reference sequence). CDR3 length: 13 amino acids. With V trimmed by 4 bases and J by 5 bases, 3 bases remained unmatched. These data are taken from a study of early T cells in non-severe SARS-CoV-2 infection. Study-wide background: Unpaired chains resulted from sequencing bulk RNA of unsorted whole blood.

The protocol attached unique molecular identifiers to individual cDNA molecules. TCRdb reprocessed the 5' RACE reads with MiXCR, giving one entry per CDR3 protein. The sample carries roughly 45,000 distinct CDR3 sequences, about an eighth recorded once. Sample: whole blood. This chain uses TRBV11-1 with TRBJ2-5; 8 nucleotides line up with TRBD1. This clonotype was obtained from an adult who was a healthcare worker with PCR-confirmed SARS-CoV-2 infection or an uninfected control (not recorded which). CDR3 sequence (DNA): TGTGCCAGCAGCTGGGACAGGTTCGAGACCCAGTACTTC. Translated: CASSWDRFETQYF.